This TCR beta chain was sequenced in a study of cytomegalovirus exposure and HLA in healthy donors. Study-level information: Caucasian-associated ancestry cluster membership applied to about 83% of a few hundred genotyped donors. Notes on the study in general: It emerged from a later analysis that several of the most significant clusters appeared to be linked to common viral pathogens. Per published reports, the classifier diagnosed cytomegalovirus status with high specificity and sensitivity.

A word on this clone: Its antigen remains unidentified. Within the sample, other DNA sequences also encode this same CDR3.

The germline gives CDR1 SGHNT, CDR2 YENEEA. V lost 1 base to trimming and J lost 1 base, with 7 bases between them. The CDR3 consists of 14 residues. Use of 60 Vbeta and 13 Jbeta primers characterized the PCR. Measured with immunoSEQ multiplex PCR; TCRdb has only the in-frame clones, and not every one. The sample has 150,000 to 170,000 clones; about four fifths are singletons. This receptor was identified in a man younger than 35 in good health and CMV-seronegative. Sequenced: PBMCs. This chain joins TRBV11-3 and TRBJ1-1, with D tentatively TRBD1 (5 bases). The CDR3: CASSLGQGNTEAFF. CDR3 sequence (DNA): TGTGCCAGCAGCTTAGGCCAGGGGAACACTGAAGCTTTCTTT.